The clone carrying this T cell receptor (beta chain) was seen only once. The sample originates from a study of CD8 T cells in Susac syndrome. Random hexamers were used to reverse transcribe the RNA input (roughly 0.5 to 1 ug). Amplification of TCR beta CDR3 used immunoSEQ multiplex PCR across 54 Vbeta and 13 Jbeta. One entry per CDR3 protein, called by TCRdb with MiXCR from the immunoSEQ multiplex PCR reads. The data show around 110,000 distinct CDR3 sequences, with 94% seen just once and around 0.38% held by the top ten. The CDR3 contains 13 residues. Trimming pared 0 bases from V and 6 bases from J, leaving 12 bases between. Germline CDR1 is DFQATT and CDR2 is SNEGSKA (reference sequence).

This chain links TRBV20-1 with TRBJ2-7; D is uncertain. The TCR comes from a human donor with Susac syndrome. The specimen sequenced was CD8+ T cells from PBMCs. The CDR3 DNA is TGCAGTGCTAGAGACTGGGGTGCGACCGAGCAGTACTTC. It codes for CSARDWGATEQYF.